This T cell receptor (beta chain) was found in a study of T cells expressing NK-cell markers. On the study more broadly: The TCR beta repertoires were obtained from sorted CD3+CD56+NKG2C+, CD3+CD56+NKG2C- and CD3+CD56-NKG2C+ T cells.

The CDR3 contains 14 residues. Germline loops: CDR1 SGDLS, CDR2 YYNGEE. After re-calling the 5' RACE reads, TCRdb lists one entry per CDR3 protein, DNA absent. The ten top clones account for roughly a third, within a sample of about 150,000 distinct CDR3 sequences. The sample consisted of blood T cells: a sorted CD56 or NKG2C T cell subset, CD4+ or CD8+ T cells, or bulk PBMC T cells (not recorded which). This sequence originates from a woman in her fifties or sixties in good health. This sequence joins TRBV9 and TRBJ2-7; the D call from TCRdb, TRBD2, cannot be confirmed without DNA. CDR3 in amino acids: CASSVASSPYEQYF.